This T cell receptor beta chain was found in a study of immune heterogeneity within non-small cell lung tumors. Study results and caveats: Alongside site-unique high-frequency clones, identical dominant CDR3 beta clonotypes recurred across tumor sites within a patient. Individual patients largely had distinct high-frequency T-cell receptor beta clonotypes from one another. For local T-cell clonality, the correlation with local tumor mutational burden was moderate but significant (R around 0.34).

Template was bulk tumor genomic DNA, around 600 ng per sample. During surgery, each primary tumor gave multiple biopsies spaced as far apart as possible. Curative surgical treatment was performed in patients who had newly diagnosed, untreated non-small cell lung cancer. Donor patients had newly diagnosed non-small cell lung cancer and were having surgery with curative intent. Multiplex PCR (32 V and 13 J primers) was used to amplify the TCR beta CDR3. TCRdb ran MiXCR on the multiplex PCR reads and lists one entry per CDR3 protein. Among around 10,000 distinct CDR3 sequences listed, roughly a quarter were seen once. The V end lost 6 bases, the J end lost 6 bases, and 18 bases lay between the germline ends. This CDR3 region has 14 residues. This clonotype is categorized as medium-sized. The target antigen is unknown.

Sequencing was performed on lung tumor tissue. This TCR was recovered from a man between 45 and 60 years old with non-small cell lung cancer. This sequence joins TRBV12-3 or TRBV12-4 and TRBJ2-7, with D possibly being TRBD1 (7 bases). CDR3: CASRRGTDPLEQYF. CDR3 nucleotide sequence: TGTGCCAGCAGACGCGGGACAGACCCCCTCGAGCAGTACTTC.